This T cell receptor beta chain was observed in a study of T-cell memory formation after mild COVID-19. Study-wide results and limits: Contracting clones from day 15 to 85 showed balanced CD4/CD8; later expanders favored CD4+. For second-wave clones that peaked at day 37, SARS-CoV-2 specificity went unverified.

This clonotype has a handful of counts. Its antigen remains unidentified. In germline, CDR1 is MNHEY, CDR2 SVGAGI. V was clipped by 0 bases and J by 8 bases, with 14 bases between them. The CDR3 contains 15 residues. The authors produced TCR alpha and TCR beta cDNA libraries with sample barcodes and UMIs by 5'RACE using constant-segment primers. TCRdb re-called the 5' RACE reads through MiXCR, storing one row per CDR3 protein. Among nearly 110,000 distinct CDR3 sequences, approximately 15% were seen once, and the ten largest hold 25% to 30%. The sequencing input was PBMCs or a T cell subset sorted from them (not recorded which). This sequence was found in an adult woman who had mild COVID-19 (a few samples of this study predate the infection). Cell type and time point are not known. The chain carries TRBV6-5 and TRBJ2-1; the D gene is possibly TRBD2 (5 bases). CDR3 sequence (DNA): TGTGCCAGCAGTTACTCCGGCGGGCTTTCCTATGAGCAGTTCTTC. Its translation is CASSYSGGLSYEQFF.